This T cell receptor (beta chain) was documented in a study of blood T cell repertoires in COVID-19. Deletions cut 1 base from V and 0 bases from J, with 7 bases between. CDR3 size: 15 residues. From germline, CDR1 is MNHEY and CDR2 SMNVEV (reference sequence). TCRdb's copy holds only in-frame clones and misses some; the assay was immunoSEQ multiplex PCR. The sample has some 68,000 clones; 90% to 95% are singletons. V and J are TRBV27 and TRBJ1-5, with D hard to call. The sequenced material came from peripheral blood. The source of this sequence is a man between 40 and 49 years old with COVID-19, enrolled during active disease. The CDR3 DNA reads TGTGCCAGCAGTTTATTAGCTTATAGCAATCAGCCCCAGCATTTT. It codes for CASSLLAYSNQPQHF.